This T cell receptor beta chain appears in the sequencing data of a study of CD8 T cells in ankylosing spondylitis. General study findings and limits: In reactive arthritis synovial fluid and blood, some motif variants had been reported before.

A word on this clonotype: Its antigen is not known.

Quantitative barcoded 5'-RACE was used to prepare TCR beta libraries. TCRdb reprocessed the 5' RACE reads via MiXCR and lists one record per CDR3 protein. Counted here are tens of thousands of distinct CDR3 sequences, about 5.1% occurring once; the ten biggest clones make up roughly 1.8%. CDR3 size: 14 residues. The V gene's germline CDR1 is SGDLS and CDR2 YYNGEE. V was clipped by 4 bases and J by 2 bases, with 13 bases between them. The receptor comes from a female donor with ankylosing spondylitis or in good health (not recorded which). The V gene is TRBV9, the J gene TRBJ2-7; possible D gene TRBD1, 6 bases. Source material: blood, either unsorted or a sorted T cell fraction (not recorded which). This CDR3 reads CASSPTGPPYEQYF. DNA of the CDR3: TGTGCCAGCAGCCCAACAGGGCCTCCCTACGAGCAGTACTTC.